One sample yielded the 27 T cell receptor beta chains listed below, sequenced in a study of graft-versus-host responses after intestinal transplantation. These receptors' antigens are unknown. TCRdb's copy holds only in-frame clones and misses some; the assay was immunoSEQ multiplex PCR. The sample has 65,000 to 90,000 clones, approximately 90% seen once. This sample comprised unstimulated CD8+ T cells sorted from spleen or lymph node cells, obtained before transplant. These receptors originate from a human donor who was the organ donor for an intestinal transplant.

The gene calls are TRBV7-2 and TRBJ1-5; TRBD1 aligns across 12 bases. This CDR3 region has 16 residues. Trimming cost V 3 bases and J 6 bases; bases outside gene matches: 6. The V gene's germline CDR1 is SGHTA and CDR2 FQGNSA. Here the CDR3 reads CASSFGTGGAGQPQHF. The CDR3 region has the DNA TGTGCCAGCAGCTTCGGGACAGGGGGCGCCGGTCAGCCCCAGCATTTT.

This clone was recorded once. The rearrangement links TRBV19 to TRBJ2-3; a weak D match, TRBD2 (6 bases). The germline V gene has CDR1 LNHDA and CDR2 SQIVND (reference sequence). The CDR3 spans 14 residues. V lost 3 bases and J lost 6, with 13 bases in between. CDR3 region: CASSIAGTTDTQYF. CDR3 sequence (DNA): TGTGCCAGTAGTATCGCGGGAACGACCGATACGCAGTATTTT.

The chain employs TRBV4-1 and TRBJ2-5, with D tentatively TRBD1 or TRBD2 (5 bases each). Gene TRBJ2-7 matches the end of the DNA better, so the J call may be wrong. The CDR3 loop spans 13 amino acids. Per germline, CDR1 MGHRA and CDR2 YSYEKL. The CDR3 here is CASSQGTGYEQYF. The CDR3 DNA sequence: TGCGCCAGCAGCCAGGGGACGGGGTACGAGCAGTACTTC.

The chain has TRBV7-2 and TRBJ2-5, with TRBD2 matching 10 bases. V lost 5 bases, J lost 5 bases, and 11 bases stayed unmatched. This CDR3 comprises 16 residues. CDR1 and CDR2 (germline): SGHTA, FQGNSA. This CDR3 reads CASSVDQAGGLETQYF. The CDR3 nucleotides read TGTGCCAGCAGCGTTGATCAAGCGGGGGGGCTGGAGACCCAGTACTTC.

This clone was picked up one time. This chain joins TRBV19 and TRBJ2-1; D may match TRBD1 or TRBD2 (5 bases each). The CDR3 loop spans 14 amino acids. The germline gives CDR1 LNHDA, CDR2 SQIVND (reference sequence). V was shortened by 1 base and J by 6 bases, with 10 bases between the two germline ends. Here the CDR3 DNA reads TGTGCCAGTAGTATAGCCGGGGCCCCCAATGAGCAGTTCTTC. Its protein is CASSIAGAPNEQFF.

The chain recombines TRBV9 with TRBJ1-2; 12 bases align to TRBD1. CDR3 length equals 14 residues. Germline V gene lookup returns CDR1 SGDLS and CDR2 YYNGEE. Germline trimming cut 3 bases from V and 7 bases from J; bases unmatched to any gene: 4. The CDR3 loop reads CASSAGQGAGGYTF. CDR3 bases: TGTGCCAGCAGCGCGGGACAGGGGGCTGGTGGCTACACCTTC.

The chain recombines TRBV7-6 with TRBJ2-2; D is possibly TRBD2 (5 bases). Per germline, CDR1 SGHVS and CDR2 FNYEAQ. CDR3 length: 13 amino acids. V gave up 4 bases and J gave up 5 bases, with 8 bases separating them. CDR3 sequence reads: CASSSRATGELFF. The CDR3 DNA reads as TGTGCCAGCAGCTCGAGGGCTACCGGGGAGCTGTTTTTT. The full variable domain, rest sourced from reference TRBV7-6 and TRBJ2-2, is GAGVSQSPRYKVTKRGQDVALRCDPISGHVSLYWYRQALGQGPEFLTYFNYEAQQDKSGLPNDRFSAERPEGSISTLTIQRTEQRDSAMYRCASSSRATGELFFGEGSRLTVL.

This chain joins TRBV18 and TRBJ2-2; weak D call: TRBD1 (5 bases). The CDR3 sequence is 13 residues long. CDR1 is KGHSH and CDR2 is LQKENI in the germline V gene. Trimming removed 6 bases from V and 5 bases from J, with 10 bases in between. The CDR3 region has the DNA TGTGCCAGCTCTCGACAGACAACCGGGGAGCTGTTTTTT. Its translation: CASSRQTTGELFF. Using reference TRBV18 and TRBJ2-2 for the parts outside the CDR3, the full variable domain is NAGVMQNPRHLVRRRGQEARLRCSPMKGHSHVYWYRQLPEEGLKFMVYLQKENIIDESGMPKERFSAEFPKEGPSILRIQQVVRGDSAAYFCASSRQTTGELFFGEGSRLTVL.

This chain connects TRBV9 to TRBJ2-1; D is unclear. Germline-derived CDR1 and CDR2 are SGDLS and YYNGEE. V was cut by 4 bases and J by 6 bases, with 8 bases left in between. The CDR3 sequence is 12 residues long. CDR3 DNA: TGTGCCAGCAGCCCTTATGGCAATGAGCAGTTCTTC. This gives the protein CASSPYGNEQFF.

The J gene is TRBJ2-3, the V gene TRBV6-6; D not certain. Per germline, CDR1 MNHNY and CDR2 SVGAGI (reference sequence). The V end lost 7 bases, the J end lost 2 bases, and 10 bases lay between the germline ends. This CDR3 has 13 residues. CDR3 DNA: TGTGCCAGCACACGGCACACCACAGATACGCAGTATTTT. Translated: CASTRHTTDTQYF.

V is TRBV7-6 and J is TRBJ2-7, with D perhaps matching TRBD2 (6 bases). V was shortened by 5 bases and J by 5 bases, with 13 bases between the two germline ends. The germline V gene encodes CDR1 SGHVS and CDR2 FNYEAQ. The length of the CDR3 is 13 residues. The CDR3 spells CASSLWGLDEQYF. DNA of the CDR3: TGTGCCAGCAGCCTATGGGGACTGGACGAGCAGTACTTC.

The chain uses TRBV4-2 and TRBJ1-2, with D maybe TRBD1 (6 bases). This CDR3 is built from 16 residues. V lost 3 bases and J 3 bases, leaving 17 bases between the germline ends. Germline V lookup: CDR1 LGHNA, CDR2 YNFKEQ. The CDR3 sequence: CASSQSNRDLYYGYTF. CDR3 nucleotides: TGTGCCAGCAGCCAGTCGAACAGGGACCTCTACTATGGCTACACCTTC.

The chain has TRBV7-9 and TRBJ1-2; 11 bases match TRBD1. J was trimmed by 5 bases and V by 4 bases; bases with no gene match: 12. CDR1 and CDR2 (germline): SEHNR, FQNEAQ (reference sequence). This CDR3 is 17 amino acids long. The DNA of the CDR3 is TGTGCCAGCAGCTCGACGCCTGGACAGGGGGCGTGGTATGGCTACACCTTC. It yields the protein CASSSTPGQGAWYGYTF.

The genes are TRBV27 and TRBJ2-6, with D unresolved. V was shortened by 6 bases and J by 2 bases, with 5 bases between the two germline ends. The CDR3 length is 13 residues. From germline, CDR1 is MNHEY and CDR2 SMNVEV (reference sequence). Here the CDR3 DNA reads TGTGCCAGCAGGTGGGCTGGGGCCAACGTCCTGACTTTC. Amino acid sequence: CASRWAGANVLTF.

This clone appeared a single time. This sample includes further DNA sequences coding for the same CDR3. Written as DNA, the CDR3 is TGTGCCAGCAGTTTAGGTACAGGAGGCGTCTACGAGCAGTACTTC. Translated: CASSLGTGGVYEQYF. The V and J genes are TRBV27 and TRBJ2-7; D is possibly TRBD1 or TRBD2 (5 bases each). Germline V CDR1 and CDR2: MNHEY, SMNVEV (reference sequence). The CDR3 totals 15 residues. V lost 2 bases to trimming and J lost 3 bases, with 14 bases between them.

The chain recombines TRBV27 with TRBJ1-2; 8 bases align to TRBD1. Germline loops: CDR1 MNHEY, CDR2 SMNVEV (reference sequence). The CDR3 runs 13 residues. With V trimmed by 6 bases and J by 6 bases, 6 bases remained unmatched. The CDR3 region has the DNA TGTGCCAGCAGATCAGCAGGGGGCGATGGCTACACCTTC. This sequence encodes CASRSAGGDGYTF.

The J gene is TRBJ2-7, the V gene TRBV27, with 11 positions matching TRBD1. The end of the DNA fits TRBJ2-5 better, so the J call may be wrong. The CDR3 is made up of 15 amino acids. Germline assignment: CDR1 MNHEY and CDR2 SMNVEV (reference sequence). CDR3 nucleotide sequence: TGTGCCAGCAGTTCTCCGGGACAGGGGGTCGAGACCCAGTACTTC. Amino acids: CASSSPGQGVETQYF.

This rearrangement joins TRBV21-1 to TRBJ1-2; TRBD1, the table's D call, lacks a check against the DNA. TRBV21-1 is flagged as a pseudogene. There are 19 residues in the CDR3. CDR3 DNA sequence: TGTGCCAGCAGCAAAGGGGGACAGGCCACCCCAAGGAATAACTATGGCTACACCTTC. Translation: CASSKGGQATPRNNYGYTF.

The V and J genes are TRBV29-1 and TRBJ2-7; a weak D match, TRBD2 (6 bases). The length of the CDR3 is 14 residues. Germline V gives CDR1 SQVTM, CDR2 ANQGSEA. V was trimmed by 6 bases and J by 2 bases, leaving 17 bases between them. The CDR3, as DNA: TGCAGCGTGAACCGCGGGACGGGGCCCTACGAGCAGTACTTC. Translated, it gives CSVNRGTGPYEQYF.

The rearrangement uses TRBV6-5 and TRBJ2-5; 8 bases are shared with TRBD1. The J call is uncertain, as TRBJ2-7 better fits the DNA end. The CDR3 runs to 15 residues. Germline CDR1 and CDR2: MNHEY and SVGAGI. The CDR3 here is CASSPGTGVSYEQYF. The DNA for the CDR3 is TGTGCCAGCAGCCCCGGGACAGGTGTCTCTTACGAGCAGTACTTC.

V and J are TRBV19 and TRBJ2-1, with TRBD1 matching 8 bases. The CDR3 covers 13 residues. The ends lost 8 bases at V and 7 bases at J; junction bases unmatched: 7. Per the germline V gene, CDR1 is LNHDA and CDR2 is SQIVND (reference sequence). The CDR3 is CASRQGAVNEQFF. The DNA of the CDR3 is TGTGCCAGTCGGCAGGGGGCCGTAAATGAGCAGTTCTTC.

This chain links TRBV7-6 with TRBJ2-3; D possibly corresponds to TRBD1 (6 bases). CDR3 size: 15 residues. V was trimmed by 6 bases and J by 0 bases, leaving 13 bases between them. The germline V gene has CDR1 SGHVS and CDR2 FNYEAQ. CDR3 loop: CASRRTASSTDTQYF. CDR3 DNA sequence: TGTGCCAGCAGACGGACAGCCTCTAGCACAGATACGCAGTATTTT.

The rearrangement joins TRBV27 to TRBJ1-1; D call uncertain. The V gene's germline CDR1 is MNHEY and CDR2 SMNVEV (reference sequence). The CDR3 contains 15 residues. Trimming stripped 0 bases from V and 0 bases from J, with 8 bases between. The DNA for the CDR3 is TGTGCCAGCAGTTTATCGAACGGCATGAACACTGAAGCTTTCTTT. Encoded protein: CASSLSNGMNTEAFF.

V is TRBV27 and J is TRBJ2-7; D is unclear. CDR3 length: 13 amino acids. From germline, CDR1 is MNHEY and CDR2 SMNVEV (reference sequence). Trimming stripped 2 bases from V and 1 base from J, with 6 bases between. The CDR3 sequence is CASSLQVSYEQYF. In nucleotides, the CDR3 is TGTGCCAGCAGTTTACAGGTTTCCTACGAGCAGTACTTC.

This clone was seen once. V and J are TRBV2 and TRBJ2-5, with TRBD1 matching 7 bases. The ends lost 6 bases at V and 3 bases at J; junction bases unmatched: 7. The CDR3 spans 14 residues. CDR1 SNHLY and CDR2 FYNNEI come from the germline V gene. DNA for the CDR3: TGTGCCAGCAGGGCCGGACAGGCCGAAGAGACCCAGTACTTC. As protein: CASRAGQAEETQYF.

This chain connects TRBV28 to TRBJ2-3; D uncertain. The CDR3 totals 13 residues. Germline CDR1 and CDR2: MDHEN and SYDVKM. Deletions cut 5 bases from V and 6 bases from J, with 12 bases between. The CDR3 is CASSPQTWDTQYF. The DNA for the CDR3 is TGTGCCAGCAGTCCGCAGACCTGGGATACGCAGTATTTT.

This sequence joins TRBV6-5 and TRBJ2-7, with D possibly being TRBD1 (6 bases). The CDR3 runs 13 residues. The germline V gene has CDR1 MNHEY and CDR2 SVGAGI. V lost 4 bases and J 2 bases, leaving 9 bases between the germline ends. In DNA form, the CDR3 reads TGTGCCAGCAGTTCGGGACATCCCTACGAGCAGTACTTC. Protein sequence: CASSSGHPYEQYF.